Listed below are T cell receptor beta chains from one sample, sequenced in a study of identical twins. TCRdb itself ran the 5' RACE reads through MiXCR, one entry per CDR3 protein. The sample shows some 630,000 distinct CDR3 sequences, just over 7% of them seen only once. These records were also assigned to another study, of yellow fever vaccine responses in identical twins.

Sequencing was performed on PBMCs. Every receptor here comes from a woman aged 18 to 35 in good health. Both conserved end residues are part of each CDR3. A D gene is named only where the DNA matches it firmly. Clone size is stated in some rows and not others, as once, few, many or a class when expanded.

V: TRBV12-3/TRBV12-4; J: TRBJ1-1; D: .; length: 13; size: many; DNA: TGTGCCAGCAGTTTTCAGGGAGGGACTGAAGCTTTCTTT; CDR3: CASSFQGGTEAFF
V: TRBV12-3/TRBV12-4; J: TRBJ1-1; D: .; length: 15; size: .; DNA: TGTGCCAGCAGTCGCCGGCAGCTGGGTGGAGCTGAAGCTTTCTTT; CDR3: CASSRRQLGGAEAFF
V: TRBV11-2; J: TRBJ1-1; D: .; length: 14; size: .; DNA: TGTGCCAGCAGGAAGGGACACCTGAGCACTGAAGCTTTCTTT; CDR3: CASRKGHLSTEAFF
V: TRBV5-6; J: TRBJ2-5; D: .; length: 14; size: few; DNA: TGTGCCAGCAGCTTGCGGCTAGTCCGAGAGACCCAGTACTTC; CDR3: CASSLRLVRETQYF
V: TRBV5-6; J: TRBJ2-1; D: TRBD2; length: 17; size: many; DNA: TGTGCCAGCTGGAAACCCGGGACTAGCGACCCCTACAATGAGCAGTTCTTC; CDR3: CASWKPGTSDPYNEQFF
V: TRBV20-1; J: TRBJ2-3; D: TRBD2; length: 15; size: few; DNA: TGCAGTGCTAGAGCCCCGGGACTAGGCACAGATACGCAGTATTTT; CDR3: CSARAPGLGTDTQYF
V: TRBV2; J: TRBJ1-5; D: .; length: 14; size: .; DNA: TGTGCCAGCAAAAGGCGGTTGAACAATCAGCCCCAGCATTTT; CDR3: CASKRRLNNQPQHF
V: TRBV4-2; J: TRBJ2-1; D: TRBD1; length: 14; size: .; DNA: TGTGCCAGCAGCCAACGGGACAGCAACAATGAGCAGTTCTTC; CDR3: CASSQRDSNNEQFF
V: TRBV4-1; J: TRBJ2-1; D: .; length: 13; size: few; DNA: TGCGCCAGCAGCCAAGAGGCGGTCAATGAGCAGTTCTTC; CDR3: CASSQEAVNEQFF
V: TRBV10-3; J: TRBJ1-1; D: .; length: 13; size: many; DNA: TGTGCCATCAGTGCATTCCAGGGTACTGAAGCTTTCTTT; CDR3: CAISAFQGTEAFF
V: TRBV7-2; J: TRBJ2-3; D: .; length: 14; size: many; DNA: TGTGCCAGCAGCTCAATGGCCCTGATGGATACGCAGTATTTT; CDR3: CASSSMALMDTQYF
V: TRBV20-1; J: TRBJ2-2; D: .; length: 13; size: .; DNA: TGCAGTGCTTACAGGGTGGGCACCGGGGAGCTGTTTTTT; CDR3: CSAYRVGTGELFF
V: TRBV4-1; J: TRBJ1-5; D: .; length: 18; size: many; DNA: TGCGCCAGCAGCCAAGCCGCCTTCTTGGGGTCGGGCAATCAGCCCCAGCATTTT; CDR3: CASSQAAFLGSGNQPQHF
V: TRBV12-3/TRBV12-4; J: TRBJ2-3; D: TRBD1; length: 15; size: few; DNA: TGTGCCAGCAGTGGCGGACAGGGAAGCACAGATACGCAGTATTTT; CDR3: CASSGGQGSTDTQYF
V: TRBV7-9; J: TRBJ2-5; D: .; length: 11; size: many; DNA: TGTGCCTCGACGGCCCAAGAGACCCAGTACTTC; CDR3: CASTAQETQYF
V: TRBV12-3/TRBV12-4; J: TRBJ1-1; D: .; length: 13; size: few; DNA: TGTGCCAGCAGTTCCATGCCCAGGACTGAAGCTTTCTTT; CDR3: CASSSMPRTEAFF
V: TRBV4-1; J: TRBJ2-7; D: .; length: 16; size: few; DNA: TGCGCCAGCAGCCAAGAGTGGGGGAGGACCTCCTACGAGCAGTACTTC; CDR3: CASSQEWGRTSYEQYF
V: TRBV27; J: TRBJ1-5; D: .; length: 14; size: many; DNA: TGTGCCAGCAGTTTGGGATATAGCAATCAGCCCCAGCATTTT; CDR3: CASSLGYSNQPQHF
V: TRBV5-1; J: TRBJ2-5; D: TRBD2; length: 15; size: .; DNA: TGCGCCAGCAGCTCGGGAGCGGGGCCCCAGGAGACCCAGTACTTC; CDR3: CASSSGAGPQETQYF
V: TRBV4-1; J: TRBJ2-5; D: TRBD2; length: 18; size: few; DNA: TGCGCCAGCAGCCAAGATTGGCGGGGGGCGTGGTGGCAAGAGACCCAGTACTTC; CDR3: CASSQDWRGAWWQETQYF
V: TRBV2; J: TRBJ1-4; D: .; length: 12; size: few; DNA: TGTGCCAGCAGTGATTTGCGGCAGAAACTGTTTTTT; CDR3: CASSDLRQKLFF
V: TRBV7-2; J: TRBJ1-1; D: .; length: 18; size: many; DNA: TGTGCCAGCAGCTTAGCGCCAGGCCAGGGTGGTAGGAACACTGAAGCTTTCTTT; CDR3: CASSLAPGQGGRNTEAFF
V: TRBV27; J: TRBJ1-1; D: .; length: 14; size: .; DNA: TGTGCCAGCAGTTACCGGGAGAGGAACACTGAAGCTTTCTTT; CDR3: CASSYRERNTEAFF
V: TRBV2; J: TRBJ2-3; D: .; length: 16; size: .; DNA: TGTGCCAGCAGTGAATGGGCGGGGATTAGCACAGATACGCAGTATTTT; CDR3: CASSEWAGISTDTQYF
V: TRBV5-1; J: TRBJ2-7; D: TRBD2; length: 16; size: .; DNA: TGCGCCAGCAGCTCTGAGGGACTAGCGGGAGCCCACGAGCAGTACTTC; CDR3: CASSSEGLAGAHEQYF
V: TRBV7-9; J: TRBJ1-6; D: .; length: 16; size: .; DNA: TGTGCCAGCAGCTTCGGGCAGCCTACCGATAATTCACCCCTCCACTTT; CDR3: CASSFGQPTDNSPLHF
V: TRBV5-1; J: TRBJ2-7; D: .; length: 14; size: many; DNA: TGCGCCAGCGCGCCCGCAGGTACTACCTACGAGCAGTACTTC; CDR3: CASAPAGTTYEQYF
V: TRBV5-1; J: TRBJ2-3; D: TRBD2; length: 16; size: .; DNA: TGCGCCAGCAGCTCCGGGACTAGCGGGGTCACAGATACGCAGTATTTT; CDR3: CASSSGTSGVTDTQYF
V: TRBV5-1; J: TRBJ2-1; D: TRBD2; length: 16; size: many; DNA: TGCGCCAGCAGCACTACTAGCGGATCTTCCTACAATGAGCAGTTCTTC; CDR3: CASSTTSGSSYNEQFF
V: TRBV5-1; J: TRBJ2-7; D: TRBD1; length: 15; size: many; DNA: TGCGCCAGCAGCTTGGCCGGACAGGGGCCCTACGAGCAGTACTTC; CDR3: CASSLAGQGPYEQYF
V: TRBV12-3/TRBV12-4; J: TRBJ2-2; D: .; length: 15; size: many; DNA: TGTGCCAGCAGTTTTGGGGGTCCGAACACCGGGGAGCTGTTTTTT; CDR3: CASSFGGPNTGELFF
V: TRBV24-1; J: TRBJ1-2; D: .; length: 13; size: many; DNA: TGTGCCACCCAGAGCGGAGGGTCCTATGGCTACACCTTC; CDR3: CATQSGGSYGYTF
V: TRBV5-1; J: TRBJ1-2; D: .; length: 12; size: .; DNA: TGCGCCAGCAGCTTGAGTGACGGTGGCTACACCTTC; CDR3: CASSLSDGGYTF
V: TRBV20-1; J: TRBJ2-1; D: .; length: 14; size: few; DNA: TGCAGTGCTAGAGATCAGGGCCTACGTAATGAGCAGTTCTTC; CDR3: CSARDQGLRNEQFF
V: TRBV2; J: TRBJ2-1; D: .; length: 14; size: .; DNA: TGTGCCAGCAGCACTAGAATCCCTTACAATGAGCAGTTCTTC; CDR3: CASSTRIPYNEQFF
V: TRBV12-3/TRBV12-4; J: TRBJ2-1; D: .; length: 15; size: many; DNA: TGTGCCAGCAGTGCCTGGGGAGGCCTTGAAAATGAGCAGTTCTTC; CDR3: CASSAWGGLENEQFF
V: TRBV4-1; J: TRBJ2-7; D: .; length: 15; size: .; DNA: TGCGCCAGCAGCCAAGAGGTCAGTCGGGCCTACGAGCAGTACTTC; CDR3: CASSQEVSRAYEQYF
V: TRBV3-1; J: TRBJ1-2; D: .; length: 13; size: few; DNA: TGTGCCAGCAGTCCGACCGAGAGCTATGGCTACACCTTC; CDR3: CASSPTESYGYTF
V: TRBV12-3/TRBV12-4; J: TRBJ2-3; D: TRBD2; length: 16; size: .; DNA: TGTGCCAGCAGAGTACTAGCGGGAGGGCCCCCAGATACGCAGTATTTT; CDR3: CASRVLAGGPPDTQYF
V: TRBV24-1; J: TRBJ2-2; D: .; length: 11; size: .; DNA: TGTGCCTCCGAGGGGGCCGGGGAGCTGTTTTTT; CDR3: CASEGAGELFF
V: TRBV28; J: TRBJ2-6; D: .; length: 15; size: .; DNA: TGTGCCAGCTACACAGAGAACTCTGGGGCCAACGTCCTGACTTTC; CDR3: CASYTENSGANVLTF
V: TRBV6-1; J: TRBJ2-6; D: .; length: 15; size: few; DNA: TGTGCCAGCAGCATTCGGGGGACCGGGGCCAACGTCCTGACTTTC; CDR3: CASSIRGTGANVLTF
V: TRBV12-3/TRBV12-4; J: TRBJ2-2; D: .; length: 14; size: few; DNA: TGTGCCAGCAGTTTTAGTTTTACAGGCGGGGAGCTGTTTTTT; CDR3: CASSFSFTGGELFF
V: TRBV9; J: TRBJ1-6; D: .; length: 14; size: .; DNA: TGTGCCAGCAGCGTGTCGGGTGCCAATTCACCCCTCCACTTT; CDR3: CASSVSGANSPLHF
V: TRBV11-2; J: TRBJ1-1; D: .; length: 13; size: .; DNA: TGTGCCAGCAGCTCGCTATGGACCACTGAAGCTTTCTTT; CDR3: CASSSLWTTEAFF
V: TRBV29-1; J: TRBJ2-1; D: .; length: 12; size: many; DNA: TGCAGCGTTGATCGGGGTTACAATGAGCAGTTCTTC; CDR3: CSVDRGYNEQFF
V: TRBV20-1; J: TRBJ2-2; D: TRBD1; length: 16; size: many; DNA: TGCAGTGCCAGCCCAGTGGCAGGGGGGAACACCGGGGAGCTGTTTTTT; CDR3: CSASPVAGGNTGELFF
V: TRBV12-3/TRBV12-4; J: TRBJ2-2; D: .; length: 15; size: few; DNA: TGTGCCAGCAGTTTCCTAGATGCGAACACCGGGGAGCTGTTTTTT; CDR3: CASSFLDANTGELFF
V: TRBV6-2/TRBV6-3; J: TRBJ2-1; D: TRBD1; length: 15; size: .; DNA: TGTGCCAGCAGTTTCAGGGGGCCCACAAGCAATGAGCAGTTCTTC; CDR3: CASSFRGPTSNEQFF
V: TRBV10-3; J: TRBJ1-2; D: .; length: 11; size: .; DNA: TGTGCCATCAGTGAGACAGACGGCTACACCTTC; CDR3: CAISETDGYTF
V: TRBV6-5; J: TRBJ1-2; D: .; length: 18; size: few; DNA: TGTGCCAGCAGTTACTCCCCCGGCGGGGGGGAAGGGGACTATGGCTACACCTTC; CDR3: CASSYSPGGGEGDYGYTF
V: TRBV4-1; J: TRBJ2-3; D: .; length: 16; size: many; DNA: TGCGCCAGCAGCCAAGATCAAACCCCTAGCACAGATACGCAGTATTTT; CDR3: CASSQDQTPSTDTQYF
V: TRBV20-1; J: TRBJ1-1; D: .; length: 10; size: many; DNA: TGCAGTGTATGGGGCACTGAAGCTTTCTTT; CDR3: CSVWGTEAFF
V: TRBV10-3; J: TRBJ2-5; D: .; length: 15; size: few; DNA: TGTGCCATCAGTGAGCTGGGAGGTCCATCGGAGACCCAGTACTTC; CDR3: CAISELGGPSETQYF
V: TRBV3-1; J: TRBJ2-1; D: .; length: 17; size: .; DNA: TGTGCCACCACCCAAGAGGGGACTCCCAGCTCTACTGCAGAGCAGTTCTTC; CDR3: CATTQEGTPSSTAEQFF
V: TRBV10-3; J: TRBJ1-4; D: .; length: 14; size: .; DNA: TGTGCCATCAGTGCAGGGACAACTAATGAAAAACTGTTTTTT; CDR3: CAISAGTTNEKLFF
V: TRBV2; J: TRBJ2-7; D: TRBD1; length: 12; size: few; DNA: TGTGCCAGTAGACAGGGGACCTACGAGCAGTACTTC; CDR3: CASRQGTYEQYF
V: TRBV5-1; J: TRBJ2-7; D: .; length: 17; size: .; DNA: TGCGCCAGCAGCCTGAGAGAAGGACTCCAGGGCCTCTACGAGCAGTACTTC; CDR3: CASSLREGLQGLYEQYF
V: TRBV5-1; J: TRBJ2-7; D: .; length: 16; size: few; DNA: TGCGCCAGCAGCTTAGATGGGAGAGCAAGCTCCTACGAGCAGTACTTC; CDR3: CASSLDGRASSYEQYF
V: TRBV3-1; J: TRBJ2-1; D: TRBD1; length: 17; size: few; DNA: TGTGCCAGCAGCCAAGATTATGGACAGGGGCCGTGGGATGAGCAGTTCTTC; CDR3: CASSQDYGQGPWDEQFF